The TCR beta chain described here comes from a study of beta chain features in type 1 diabetes listed by TCRdb under 2018. About the full investigation: Mean age, gender distribution, total cell number and subset yield did not differ between patients and healthy donors. Regulatory and stem cell-like memory subsets were obtained from only 8 patients and about 8 healthy donors, while naive and central memory subsets were obtained from all 30 or so donors. In the study, recently diagnosed type 1 diabetes patients and matched healthy donors were compared on the TCRB repertoires of their sorted circulating CD4+ T cell subsets. Across all samples, roughly 110,000,000 sorted cells were examined, and cell number per subset correlated strongly with RNA yield.

From each donor, a single peripheral blood sample of around 120 mL on average was drawn into heparinised tubes. Naive, central memory, regulatory and stem cell-like memory CD4+ T cells were sorted on a BD FACSAria II using a panel including CD45RO, CCR7, CD25, CD127, CD95 and CD27. All sorted populations exceeded 95% purity. Right away, PBMCs were isolated by Lymphoprep density gradient centrifugation and were stained directly, with no culture step. Samples were stained and sorted in pairs, with one healthy donor and one patient per experiment, so that batch effects were minimized. CDR1 is given as LNHDA and CDR2 as SQIVND, both from the germline V gene (reference sequence). V drops 2 bases and J drops 11 bases, leaving 12 bases in between. Inclusive of the bounding cysteine and phenylalanine, the CDR3 is 12 residues long. The sequence is cut down to CDR3 DNA, 36 bases in frame from base 1. Only a few counts were recorded for this clone. No antigen is known for it. Base qualities are not recorded, but no much larger clone differs from it by a single base.

General study outcomes and caveats: Sequencing cDNA rather than genomic DNA could over-represent highly expressing activated cells, although activation and CD3 levels did not differ between groups. Naive, central memory and regulatory TCRB repertoires appeared to be more alike among patients than among healthy donors. Type 1 diabetes patients showed a moderate but significant shortening of TCRB CDR3 length in all four CD4+ subsets. Because small numbers of individuals were included in the HLA sub-analyses, any influence of HLA type on TCRB rearrangement was left unresolved. Shorter templates might have been favored by PCR, but patient and control samples were amplified and corrected together, so both groups would have been affected equally by any skew. At VDJ recombination sites, patients with type 1 diabetes made fewer insertions and deleted more nucleotides, a pattern implying thymic rearrangement abnormalities.

The High Capacity cDNA Reverse Transcription Kit was used to reverse transcribe all of the isolated RNA, meaning that expressed TCRB transcripts were what got sequenced. Deep immunoSEQ sequencing was performed on naive, central memory and regulatory T cell samples, with an average of roughly 3.6 million total reads per sample. After sorted cells were lysed in RLT buffer, RNA was extracted with DNase-treated RNeasy Micro or Mini kits, with the choice depending on cell number. Each cell subset was processed on its own to prevent cross-contamination, while patient and healthy donor samples were processed together. TCRB sequences were amplified from cDNA with the immunoSEQ multiplex PCR, producing 87-bp fragments spanning the CDR3 region. Sequencing of the amplicons was performed on the Illumina HiSeq platform. Regarding the original processing steps: Synthetic template baselines were used to correct PCR bias computationally, reads within Hamming distance 2 were collapsed together, and singletons that could not be merged were discarded. By aligning reads against IMGT, V, D and J genes, CDR3 length, and insertions or deletions at six rearrangement sites were assigned. Within each subset, clonotype counts were normalized to the number of sorted cells before true diversity and Gini coefficients were calculated with the tcR R package. The overlap coefficient, calculated on TCRB nucleotide sequences, was used to measure repertoire sharing. In its TCRdb copy, this immuneACCESS table keeps in-frame sequences only and misses some clones. Where compared with another copy, unresolved V genes explain less than half of these, and the others have no known cause. V and J calls and clone size come straight from that table; D and trimming were deduced from the DNA. Across this sample there are roughly 150,000 clones, with around 8% seen only once. The ten largest clones add up to nearly 0.65% of the sample.

Recombination linked TRBV19 to TRBJ1-1; perhaps TRBD1 is the D gene, with 6 bases matching. Sequenced input: central memory CD4+ T cells from blood. This receptor was identified in a man aged 18 to 30 in good health. The DNA sequence follows: TGTGCCAGTAGTATATCACAGGGTGAGGCTTTCTTT. This codes for CASSISQGEAFF.